This entry describes one T cell receptor beta chain. Using immunoSEQ multiplex PCR, the repertoire was profiled, and TCRdb retains in-frame clones only, with some absent. The repertoire includes 250,000 to 350,000 clones, around 89% of them detected once, and around 0.84% sits in the top ten. Trimming left V 6 bases short and J 3 bases short, with 20 bases between. This CDR3 is 17 amino acids long. Germline loops: CDR1 SEHNR, CDR2 FQNEAQ (reference sequence). This sample stems from a study of blood T cell repertoires in COVID-19. The gene calls are TRBV7-9 and TRBJ2-2; D possibly corresponds to TRBD1 (7 bases). This clonotype originated in a man younger than 45 with acute or convalescent COVID-19. Sequenced: peripheral blood. CDR3 residues: CASRSGTGRGYTGELFF. The DNA for the CDR3 is TGTGCCAGCAGGTCGGGGACTGGCAGGGGGTACACCGGGGAGCTGTTTTTT.